This T cell receptor beta chain was identified during a study of blood T cell repertoires in COVID-19. Study as a whole: Samples of COVID-19 (acute and convalescent) were obtained from the United States, Italy and Spain. T cells, B-cell-depleted T cells, or PBMCs provided the cDNA or gDNA that served as material.

Per the germline V gene, CDR1 is LNHDA and CDR2 is SQIVND (reference sequence). V was pared by 7 bases and J by 3 bases, with 6 bases of the junction left unmatched. The CDR3 sequence is 15 residues long. In the authors' methods: Reference gene primer amplification gave nucleated cell count estimates. The table came from immunoSEQ multiplex PCR; TCRdb's copy has only in-frame clones and leaves some out. The V and J calls and clone size were taken over from that table, and D and trimming were inferred from the DNA. This table has 240,000 or so clones, around 85% appearing once. V usage is TRBV19 and J usage is TRBJ1-4, with 9 bases matching TRBD1. The TCR comes from an elderly woman with acute or convalescent COVID-19. The specimen sequenced was peripheral blood. CDR3 nucleotide sequence: TGTGCCAGTACCACACAGGGGGCGGCTAATGAAAAACTGTTTTTT. Protein sequence: CASTTQGAANEKLFF.